The 9 T cell receptor beta chains presented below share a single source sample, sequenced in a study of cytomegalovirus exposure and HLA in healthy donors. PCR involved 60 Vbeta and 13 Jbeta primers. The table came from immunoSEQ multiplex PCR; TCRdb's copy has only in-frame clones and leaves some out. The sample has 180,000 or so clones, 76% seen once. Sequencing was performed on PBMCs. The source is a woman in her twenties or thirties in good health and CMV-seropositive.

The V and J genes are TRBV9 and TRBJ2-7, with 7 bases lining up with TRBD1. The CDR3 sequence is 14 residues long. Germline V gene lookup returns CDR1 SGDLS and CDR2 YYNGEE. The V and J ends lost 1 base and 7 bases, in that order; junction bases with no gene match: 8. Here the CDR3 reads CASSVKEGAREQYF. The CDR3 bases are TGTGCCAGCAGCGTAAAAGAGGGGGCGCGAGAGCAGTACTTC.

This chain joins TRBV28 and TRBJ2-6; D might be TRBD1 (6 bases). The CDR3 loop spans 14 amino acids. The V and J ends lost 5 bases and 15 bases respectively, with 20 bases between them. CDR1 MDHEN and CDR2 SYDVKM come from the germline V gene. CDR3 protein: CASSIPGQLVALTF. The CDR3 nucleotides are TGTGCCAGCAGTATCCCGGGACAACTGGTCGCCCTGACTTTC.

J is TRBJ1-2 and V is TRBV6-5; D gene ambiguous. Trimming took 6 bases from V and 5 from J, leaving 10 bases between them. The CDR3 runs to 12 residues. Germline CDR1 reads MNHEY; CDR2 reads SVGAGI. CDR3 sequence (DNA): TGTGCCAGCAGCCCCACACCGTATGGCTACACCTTC. Translation gives CASSPTPYGYTF.

The chain recombines TRBV28 with TRBJ1-2, with D uncertain. Trimming shortened V by 6 bases and J by 3 bases, and 11 bases separated the two germline ends. The CDR3 runs 13 residues. Per the germline V gene, CDR1 is MDHEN and CDR2 is SYDVKM. CDR3 nucleotide sequence: TGTGCCAGCAGCTTTAGACGGGACTATGGCTACACCTTC. Protein: CASSFRRDYGYTF.

The CDR3, as DNA: TGTGCCAGCACCCAACAGCGGGCGGGCACAGATACGCAGTATTTT. Translation gives CASTQQRAGTDTQYF. The chain uses TRBV28 and TRBJ2-3; weak D call: TRBD2 (6 bases). This CDR3 contains 15 residues. Trimming pared 7 bases from V and 1 base from J, leaving 15 bases between. CDR1 and CDR2 (germline): MDHEN, SYDVKM.

This clone has a handful of counts. The genes are TRBV7-8 and TRBJ2-1, with 10 bases lining up with TRBD2. CDR1 and CDR2 from the germline V gene are SGHVS and FQNEAQ. The CDR3 has 12 residues. Unmatched junction bases numbered 7, after V lost 5 bases and J lost 15 bases. This CDR3 reads CASSISGGQSFF. CDR3 DNA: TGTGCCAGCAGCATTAGCGGGGGGCAATCGTTCTTC.

The J gene is TRBJ1-4, the V gene TRBV7-2; 7 bases align to TRBD1. The junction had 3 bases not matched to a gene; V was cut back by 1 base and J by 7 bases. The CDR3 contains 14 residues. Germline-derived CDR1 and CDR2 are SGHTA and FQGNSA. In nucleotides, the CDR3 is TGTGCCAGCAGCTTAGAAGGGGGCAGTGAAAAACTGTTTTTT. Its protein product is CASSLEGGSEKLFF. Full variable domain (remainder filled in from reference TRBV7-2 and TRBJ1-4): GAGVSQSPSNKVTEKGKDVELRCDPISGHTALYWYRQSLGQGLEFLIYFQGNSAPDKSGLPSDRFSAERTGGSVSTLTIQRTQQEDSAVYLCASSLEGGSEKLFFGSGTQLSVL.

V gene TRBV14 combines with J gene TRBJ2-2; possible D gene TRBD1, 6 bases. The ends were cut back, 0 bases at V and 2 bases at J, with 19 bases in the middle. Germline V gene data show CDR1 as SGHDN and CDR2 as FVKESK. The CDR3 loop spans 19 amino acids. The DNA of the CDR3 is TGTGCCAGCAGCCAAGATATAATCAGGGGCCCCCTTAACACCGGGGAGCTGTTTTTT. Amino acids: CASSQDIIRGPLNTGELFF.

The CDR3 region is CAISAEGRRNSPLHF. The CDR3 DNA follows: TGTGCCATCAGTGCTGAGGGTCGGAGGAATTCACCCCTCCACTTT. The genes are TRBV10-3 and TRBJ1-6; D gene unclear. Germline V lookup: CDR1 ENHRY, CDR2 SYGVKD. This CDR3 spans 15 amino acids. V was trimmed by 4 bases and J by 7 bases, leaving 14 bases between them.